A single sample gave rise to the 19 T cell receptor beta chains below, sequenced in a study of OX40 agonist ivuxolimab in advanced cancers. Here immunoSEQ multiplex PCR was the method, and the copy in TCRdb shows in-frame clones only, minus some. The data show under 50,000 clones, roughly 90% seen once. The source was CD4+ or CD8+ T cells sorted from blood, collected in a trial of the OX40 agonist ivuxolimab. These receptors came from an adult with an advanced solid tumor such as melanoma, head and neck, liver or kidney cancer.

CDR3 coding DNA: TGCGCCAGCAGCCAAGATCGTACAGGACTGCGCTTTGAAGCTTTCTTT. It is translated as CASSQDRTGLRFEAFF. The chain links TRBV4-1 to TRBJ1-1, with D maybe TRBD1 (5 bases). The V end lost 0 bases, the J end lost 7 bases, and 18 bases lay between the germline ends. The germline V gene encodes CDR1 MGHRA and CDR2 YSYEKL. The CDR3 spans 16 residues.

The chain employs TRBV5-1 and TRBJ2-1; 9 bases line up with TRBD2. The CDR3 sequence is 15 residues long. In germline, CDR1 is SGHRS, CDR2 YFSETQ. V gave up 0 bases and J gave up 5 bases; unmatched junction bases: 3. In DNA form, the CDR3 reads TGCGCCAGCAGCTTGGGTGCGGGAGGGAACAATGAGCAGTTCTTC. Protein sequence: CASSLGAGGNNEQFF.

This chain connects TRBV29-1 to TRBJ1-1, with 7 bases that match TRBD1. The CDR3 sequence is 18 residues long. The germline V gene encodes CDR1 SQVTM and CDR2 ANQGSEA. V shed 0 bases, J shed 1 base, and the junction held 14 bases outside the gene matches. The CDR3 spells CSVEDEGEITGANTEAFF. The CDR3 bases are TGCAGCGTTGAAGATGAGGGGGAGATCACAGGGGCGAACACTGAAGCTTTCTTT.

The J gene is TRBJ2-1, the V gene TRBV9; the D is unclear. The V end lost 3 bases, the J end lost 8 bases, and 18 bases lay between the germline ends. The CDR3 loop spans 15 amino acids. CDR1 SGDLS and CDR2 YYNGEE come from the germline V gene. The CDR3 loop is CASSGDLHSWYEQFF. CDR3 nucleotide sequence: TGTGCCAGCAGCGGAGACCTCCACTCATGGTATGAGCAGTTCTTC.

The chain combines TRBV10-3 with TRBJ1-1, with 7 bases that match TRBD1. The CDR3 sequence is 16 residues long. Unmatched junction bases numbered 10, after V lost 6 bases and J lost 0 bases. Germline values: CDR1 ENHRY, CDR2 SYGVKD. CDR3 bases: TGTGCCATCAGCGGGACCCCGGGACAGCTGAACACTGAAGCTTTCTTT. Translation gives CAISGTPGQLNTEAFF.

J is TRBJ2-3 and V is TRBV28, with a possible D match to TRBD2 (6 bases). In germline, CDR1 is MDHEN, CDR2 SYDVKM. The CDR3 spans 15 residues. Trimming removed 2 bases at V and 4 bases at J, with 13 bases between. CDR3 nucleotides: TGTGCCAGCAGTTTAGCCGGGAGAGTCGCAGATACGCAGTATTTT. It specifies CASSLAGRVADTQYF. The full variable domain, completed using reference TRBV28 and TRBJ2-3, is DVKVTQSSRYLVKRTGEKVFLECVQDMDHENMFWYRQDPGLGLRLIYFSYDVKMKEKGDIPEGYSVSREKKERFSLILESASTNQTSMYLCASSLAGRVADTQYFGPGTRLTVL.

The rearrangement uses TRBV4-2 and TRBJ1-3; D ambiguous. V dropped 8 bases and J dropped 0 bases, with 11 bases sitting between them. CDR3 length: 14 amino acids. CDR1 is LGHNA, CDR2 YNFKEQ, per germline. This CDR3 reads CASDRTGSGNTIYF. The CDR3 DNA is TGTGCCAGCGACCGGACCGGCTCTGGAAACACCATATATTTT.

The chain links TRBV4-2 to TRBJ2-7; possibly TRBD2 for D (5 bases). Per the germline V gene, CDR1 is LGHNA and CDR2 is YNFKEQ. The CDR3 has 15 residues. V dropped 0 bases and J dropped 3 bases, with 12 bases sitting between them. CDR3 sequence reads: CASSQEEAFFYEQYF. The CDR3 DNA reads TGTGCCAGCAGCCAAGAGGAGGCCTTTTTCTACGAGCAGTACTTC.

J is TRBJ2-2 and V is TRBV29-1; possible D gene TRBD1, 6 bases. With 0 bases removed from V and 0 bases from J, the gap between germline ends came to 11 bases. CDR1 and CDR2 from the germline V gene are SQVTM and ANQGSEA. There are 16 residues in the CDR3. The CDR3 reads CSVEDPTGANTGELFF. CDR3 coding DNA: TGCAGCGTTGAAGACCCGACAGGTGCGAACACCGGGGAGCTGTTTTTT.

The gene calls are TRBV28 and TRBJ2-7, with 7 bases that match TRBD2. The germline CDR1 and CDR2 sequences are MDHEN and SYDVKM. This CDR3 has 13 residues. V lost 2 bases, J lost 5 bases, and 3 bases stayed unmatched. The DNA of the CDR3 is TGTGCCAGCAGTTTACGGGGGGAGGACGAGCAGTACTTC. It translates to CASSLRGEDEQYF.

The chain has TRBV6-5 and TRBJ1-2; possible D gene TRBD1, 5 bases. V was shortened by 3 bases and J by 4 bases, with 9 bases between the two germline ends. Germline V gene lookup returns CDR1 MNHEY and CDR2 SVGAGI. The CDR3 consists of 13 residues. The DNA for the CDR3 is TGTGCCAGCAGTTATTCGGGGGGCTATGGCTACACCTTC. This sequence encodes CASSYSGGYGYTF.

The chain uses TRBV12-5 and TRBJ2-3, with D possibly TRBD2 on 5 matching bases. V gave up 6 bases and J gave up 6 bases, with 10 bases separating them. Germline V gives CDR1 LGHNT, CDR2 FRNRAP. The CDR3 sequence is 12 residues long. This chain's CDR3 is CASGRGGDTQYF. The CDR3 nucleotides read TGTGCTAGTGGCCGCGGCGGGGATACGCAGTATTTT.

The chain combines TRBV9 with TRBJ2-3; 7 bases map to TRBD2. Germline CDR1 SGDLS, CDR2 YYNGEE. V was pared by 2 bases and J by 2 bases, with 5 bases of the junction left unmatched. This CDR3 comprises 15 residues. The CDR3 DNA sequence: TGTGCCAGCAGCGTGGGGCTAGCGGCCACAGATACGCAGTATTTT. Its protein product is CASSVGLAATDTQYF.

This sequence joins TRBV19 and TRBJ1-5, with D unresolved. The CDR3 contains 14 residues. V lost 6 bases and J lost 3, with 12 bases in between. CDR1 LNHDA and CDR2 SQIVND come from the germline V gene (reference sequence). The CDR3 nucleotides are TGTGCCAGTAGATTTGGACGATTCAATCAGCCCCAGCATTTT. Protein sequence: CASRFGRFNQPQHF. Full variable domain (remainder filled in from reference TRBV19 and TRBJ1-5): DGGITQSPKYLFRKEGQNVTLSCEQNLNHDAMYWYRQDPGQGLRLIYYSQIVNDFQKGDIAEGYSVSREKKESFPLTVTSAQKNPTAFYLCASRFGRFNQPQHFGDGTRLSIL.

The chain uses TRBV21-1 and TRBJ2-5; the table names TRBD1, a call not compared with the DNA. TRBV21-1 is flagged as a pseudogene. The CDR3 runs to 16 residues. The CDR3 sequence: CASSKGIARNQETQYF. The CDR3 DNA sequence: TGTGCCAGCAGTAAGGGGATAGCTCGGAACCAAGAGACCCAGTACTTC.

The chain recombines TRBV9 with TRBJ2-1, with unresolved D. Between the trimmed V and J ends, which lost 0 bases and 8 bases, there was a span of 9 bases. CDR1 and CDR2 (germline): SGDLS, YYNGEE. The CDR3 totals 13 residues. The CDR3 reads CASSVASMDEQFF. CDR3 in DNA: TGTGCCAGCAGCGTAGCAAGCATGGATGAGCAGTTCTTC.

The chain recombines TRBV5-5 with TRBJ1-1, with D perhaps TRBD1 (5 bases). Germline loops: CDR1 SGHKS, CDR2 YYEKEE (reference sequence). The V end lost 4 bases, the J end lost 2 bases, and 12 bases lay between the germline ends. The CDR3 sequence is 14 residues long. In nucleotides, the CDR3 is TGTGCCAGCAGCCCGGGACTGATCAACACTGAAGCTTTCTTT. It encodes CASSPGLINTEAFF. Variable domain in full (rest from reference TRBV5-5 and TRBJ1-1): DAGVTQSPTHLIKTRGQQVTLRCSPISGHKSVSWYQQVLGQGPQFIFQYYEKEERGRGNFPDRFSARQFPNYSSELNVNALLLGDSALYLCASSPGLINTEAFFGQGTRLTVV.

The chain combines TRBV9 with TRBJ2-2; maybe TRBD1 (6 bases). Trimming left V 0 bases short and J 2 bases short, with 11 bases between. The CDR3 length is 16 residues. Per germline, CDR1 SGDLS and CDR2 YYNGEE. For the CDR3, the DNA is TGTGCCAGCAGCGTAGTTCTGGGGGCAAACACCGGGGAGCTGTTTTTT. Its translation: CASSVVLGANTGELFF.

The chain uses TRBV7-9 and TRBJ2-1, with 10 bases fitting TRBD2. The J segment lost 5 bases and the V segment lost 7 bases, leaving 8 bases of the junction unmatched. The CDR3 loop spans 15 amino acids. Germline CDR1 reads SEHNR; CDR2 reads FQNEAQ (reference sequence). The CDR3: CASTVTSGVDNEQFF. The CDR3, as DNA: TGTGCCAGCACCGTAACTAGCGGGGTAGACAATGAGCAGTTCTTC.